This entry lists 21 T cell receptor beta chains sequenced from one sample in a study of early stage breast cancer tumors. Sequencing used immunoSEQ multiplex PCR; TCRdb keeps in-frame clones, though not all of them. The data hold approximately 39,000 clones, with 74% observed a single time. Material for sequencing was blood. The receptor set was obtained from a person in their 60s with breast cancer.

There are a few counts of this clone. The V and J genes are TRBV28 and TRBJ1-5; D not resolved. This CDR3 contains 12 residues. The ends were cut back, 6 bases at V and 1 base at J, with 4 bases in the middle. Germline V gene data show CDR1 as MDHEN and CDR2 as SYDVKM. Here the CDR3 reads CASRLSNQPQHF. Here the CDR3 DNA reads TGTGCCAGCAGGTTGAGCAATCAGCCCCAGCATTTT.

J is TRBJ2-1 and V is TRBV25-1; 9 bases align to TRBD1. CDR1 and CDR2 from the germline V gene are MGHDK and SYGVNS. V shed 1 base and J 4 bases; nucleotides not matched to a gene: 2. The length of the CDR3 is 15 residues. This CDR3 is CASSESGTGYNEQFF. Written as DNA, the CDR3 is TGTGCCAGCAGTGAATCTGGGACAGGGTACAATGAGCAGTTCTTC.

Only one count was recorded for this clone. V gene TRBV5-1 combines with J gene TRBJ2-7; 8 bases map to TRBD1. The CDR3 spans 16 residues. Looked up from germline, CDR1 is SGHRS and CDR2 is YFSETQ. Losses at the gene ends were 4 bases for V and 3 bases for J; bases not matched to a gene: 12. CDR3 DNA sequence: TGCGCCAGCAGCGGGGGGTCGGGTGACAGGGGCTACGAGCAGTACTTC. It specifies CASSGGSGDRGYEQYF.

The chain carries TRBV15 and TRBJ1-1; TRBD1 matches at 8 bases. V lost 0 bases, J lost 6 bases, and 12 bases stayed unmatched. The CDR3 consists of 17 residues. Germline loops: CDR1 LNHNV, CDR2 YYDKDF (reference sequence). CDR3 coding DNA: TGTGCCACCAGCAGAGACCTTGGACAGGGACTTTATGCTGAAGCTTTCTTT. The encoded protein is CATSRDLGQGLYAEAFF.

The chain combines TRBV19 with TRBJ1-5; weak D call: TRBD1 (5 bases). CDR3 size: 14 residues. Germline values: CDR1 LNHDA, CDR2 SQIVND (reference sequence). V dropped 2 bases and J dropped 7 bases, with 12 bases sitting between them. CDR3 region: CASSIKFGGQPQHF. Written as DNA, the CDR3 is TGTGCCAGTAGTATAAAGTTTGGGGGGCAGCCCCAGCATTTT.

The chain combines TRBV5-1 with TRBJ2-3; TRBD2 agrees at 9 bases. Per germline, CDR1 SGHRS and CDR2 YFSETQ. V shed 2 bases, J shed 0 bases, and the junction held 7 bases outside the gene matches. CDR3 length: 17 amino acids. This chain's CDR3 is CASSFSASGASTDTQYF. The CDR3, as DNA: TGCGCCAGCAGCTTCTCGGCTAGCGGGGCTAGCACAGATACGCAGTATTTT.

V is TRBV15 and J is TRBJ2-1, with D uncertain. Per germline, CDR1 LNHNV and CDR2 YYDKDF (reference sequence). Deletions cut 0 bases from V and 6 bases from J, with 9 bases between. The CDR3 is made up of 14 amino acids. Written as DNA, the CDR3 is TGTGCCACCAGCAGAGATATACTTCCCAATGAGCAGTTCTTC. Protein product: CATSRDILPNEQFF. Full variable domain (missing parts from reference TRBV15 and TRBJ2-1): DAMVIQNPRYQVTQFGKPVTLSCSQTLNHNVMYWYQQKSSQAPKLLFHYYDKDFNNEADTPDNFQSRRPNTSFCFLDIRSPGLGDTAMYLCATSRDILPNEQFFGPGTRLTVL.

The count of this clone is one. The gene calls are TRBV30 and TRBJ2-5; TRBD1 might be the D (6 bases). V was clipped by 3 bases and J by 2 bases, with 13 bases between them. The CDR3 extends over 14 amino acids. The germline CDR1 and CDR2 sequences are GTSNPN and SVGIG (reference sequence). In nucleotides, the CDR3 is TGTGCCTGGAGGGAACCGGGACAACAAGAGACCCAGTACTTC. This translates into CAWREPGQQETQYF.

This chain joins TRBV7-6 and TRBJ2-7; no reliable D call. Germline values: CDR1 SGHVS, CDR2 FNYEAQ. V was pared by 5 bases and J by 9 bases, with 20 bases between. The CDR3 sequence is 14 residues long. This chain's CDR3 is CASSGAADGPGQYF. CDR3 bases: TGTGCCAGCAGCGGAGCTGCGGACGGCCCCGGGCAGTACTTC.

The gene calls are TRBV30 and TRBJ1-4; D remains ambiguous. The ends were cut back, 0 bases at V and 8 bases at J, with 7 bases in the middle. This CDR3 is 12 amino acids long. Germline values: CDR1 GTSNPN, CDR2 SVGIG (reference sequence). CDR3 in DNA: TGTGCCTGGAGTGTGGGAGGGGAAAAACTGTTTTTT. Its protein is CAWSVGGEKLFF. Complete variable domain (other parts from reference TRBV30 and TRBJ1-4): SQTIHQWPATLVQPVGSPLSLECTVEGTSNPNLYWYRQAAGRGLQLLFYSVGIGQISSEVPQNLSASRPQDRQFILSSKKLLLSDSGFYLCAWSVGGEKLFFGSGTQLSVL.

The chain recombines TRBV7-9 with TRBJ1-6; 9 nucleotides line up with TRBD1. This CDR3 has 15 amino acids. J lost 7 bases, V lost 5 bases, and 6 bases had no gene match. Per germline, CDR1 SEHNR and CDR2 FQNEAQ (reference sequence). The CDR3 DNA reads TGTGCCAGCAGCGCAACAGGGGGCCGCAATTCACCCCTCCACTTT. It yields the protein CASSATGGRNSPLHF.

This chain links TRBV6-1 with TRBJ2-7; perhaps TRBD2 as D (5 bases). The V end was cut by 4 bases, the J end by 4 bases, with 14 bases between. The CDR3 sequence is 14 residues long. Germline V gene lookup returns CDR1 MNHNS and CDR2 SASEGT. CDR3 bases: TGTGCCAGCAGTGTCGGACGGGGATCGTACGAGCAGTACTTC. Its protein is CASSVGRGSYEQYF.

The V call is TRBV5-6, the J call TRBJ1-2; maybe TRBD1 (6 bases). The CDR3 has 15 amino acids. The V end lost 4 bases, the J end lost 5 bases, and 18 bases lay between the germline ends. From germline, CDR1 is SGHDT and CDR2 YYEEEE. The CDR3 nucleotides are TGTGCCAGCAGCACTGACAGGAAACCACGATATGGCTACACCTTC. Amino acid sequence: CASSTDRKPRYGYTF.

This clone was seen a few times. This chain uses TRBV6-1 with TRBJ2-5; 12 nucleotides align to TRBD2. Looked up from germline, CDR1 is MNHNS and CDR2 is SASEGT. The V segment lost 6 bases and the J segment 5 bases; nucleotides outside the gene matches: 7. The CDR3 covers 15 residues. The CDR3 loop reads CASSTSGGSPETQYF. CDR3 nucleotide sequence: TGTGCCAGCAGCACTAGCGGGGGGTCCCCGGAGACCCAGTACTTC.

The rearrangement joins TRBV5-6 to TRBJ2-5; 7 bases align to TRBD1. Germline loops: CDR1 SGHDT, CDR2 YYEEEE. The length of the CDR3 is 15 residues. Trimming took 0 bases from V and 3 from J; bases not matched to a gene: 5. CDR3 nucleotides: TGTGCCAGCAGCTTGGAGGACAGGCGAAAAGAGACCCAGTACTTC. It yields the protein CASSLEDRRKETQYF.

The rearrangement joins TRBV5-1 to TRBJ2-4; 8 positions match TRBD1. The CDR3 contains 16 residues. CDR1 and CDR2 (germline): SGHRS, YFSETQ. The trim removed 0 bases at V and 7 bases at J, leaving 9 bases unmatched. For the CDR3, the DNA is TGCGCCAGCAGCTTGGGGACAGGGACCACGATCAACATTCAGTACTTC. Amino acid sequence: CASSLGTGTTINIQYF.

The chain couples TRBV7-6 to TRBJ1-6; TRBD1 matches at 7 bases. CDR1 and CDR2 (germline): SGHVS, FNYEAQ. This CDR3 is 18 amino acids long. Trimming removed 5 bases from V and 0 bases from J; junction bases left unmatched: 10. DNA for the CDR3: TGTGCCAGCAGCCCTAGACAGGGACAAAGCTCCTATAATTCACCCCTCCACTTT. This encodes CASSPRQGQSSYNSPLHF.

This clone appeared a single time. The V and J genes are TRBV27 and TRBJ2-1; 10 nucleotides match TRBD1. J lost 5 bases, V lost 3 bases, and 4 bases had no gene match. There are 15 residues in the CDR3. The germline V gene has CDR1 MNHEY and CDR2 SMNVEV (reference sequence). In DNA form, the CDR3 reads TGTGCCAGCAGTTTCCGGACAGGGGGTCACAATGAGCAGTTCTTC. This encodes CASSFRTGGHNEQFF.

A few counts support this clone. V is TRBV2 and J is TRBJ1-1, with D unclear. Per germline, CDR1 SNHLY and CDR2 FYNNEI. The CDR3 spans 14 residues. Trimming pared 2 bases from V and 1 base from J, leaving 8 bases between. CDR3 residues: CASSEMTWNTEAFF. For the CDR3, the DNA is TGTGCCAGCAGTGAAATGACCTGGAACACTGAAGCTTTCTTT.

In nucleotides, the CDR3 is TGCGCCAGCAGCTTTGGACAGACAGATACGCAGTATTTT. Translating it yields CASSFGQTDTQYF. V usage is TRBV5-1 and J usage is TRBJ2-3; TRBD1 is a possible D gene (6 bases). Trimming pared 2 bases from V and 3 bases from J, leaving 7 bases between. Germline CDR1 reads SGHRS; CDR2 reads YFSETQ. The CDR3 is 13 amino acids.

This clone is termed medium-sized. The chain combines TRBV7-9 with TRBJ2-7, with unresolved D. The V and J ends lost 4 bases and 7 bases respectively, with 11 bases between them. CDR3 length: 12 amino acids. CDR1 is SEHNR, CDR2 FQNEAQ, per germline (reference sequence). CDR3 DNA sequence: TGTGCCAGCAGCTCCGACAATCTGGAGCAGTACTTC. This sequence encodes CASSSDNLEQYF.